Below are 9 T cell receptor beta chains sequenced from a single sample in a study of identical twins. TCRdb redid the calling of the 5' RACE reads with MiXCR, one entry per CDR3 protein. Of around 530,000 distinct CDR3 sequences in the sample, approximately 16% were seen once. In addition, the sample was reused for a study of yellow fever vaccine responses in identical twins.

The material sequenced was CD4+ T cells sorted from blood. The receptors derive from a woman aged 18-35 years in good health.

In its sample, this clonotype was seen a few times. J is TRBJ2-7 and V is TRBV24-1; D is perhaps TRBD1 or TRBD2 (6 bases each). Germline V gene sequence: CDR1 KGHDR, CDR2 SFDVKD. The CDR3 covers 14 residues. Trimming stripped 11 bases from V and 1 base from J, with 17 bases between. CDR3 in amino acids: CASRGGTQSYEQYF. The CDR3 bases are TGTGCCAGCCGCGGAGGGACACAGTCCTACGAGCAGTACTTC.

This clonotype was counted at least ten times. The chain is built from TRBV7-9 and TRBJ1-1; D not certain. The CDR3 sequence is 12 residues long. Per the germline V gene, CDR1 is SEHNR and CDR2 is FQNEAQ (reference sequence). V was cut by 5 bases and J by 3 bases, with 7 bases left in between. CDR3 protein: CASSREYTEAFF. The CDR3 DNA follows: TGTGCCAGCAGCAGGGAGTACACTGAAGCTTTCTTT.

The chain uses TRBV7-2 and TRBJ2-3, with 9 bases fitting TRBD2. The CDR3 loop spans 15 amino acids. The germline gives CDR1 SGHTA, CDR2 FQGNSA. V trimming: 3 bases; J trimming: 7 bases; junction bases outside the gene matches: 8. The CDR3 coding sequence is TGTGCCAGCAGCTTCGCAAGCGGGGGGTGGAATACGCAGTATTTT. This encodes CASSFASGGWNTQYF.

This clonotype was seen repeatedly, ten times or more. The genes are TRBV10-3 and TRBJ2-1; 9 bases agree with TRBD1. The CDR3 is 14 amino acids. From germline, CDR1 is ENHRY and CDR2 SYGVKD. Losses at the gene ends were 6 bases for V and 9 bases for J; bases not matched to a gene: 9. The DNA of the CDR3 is TGTGCCATCAGCCCGGGACAGGGACGCAGTGAGCAGTTCTTC. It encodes CAISPGQGRSEQFF.

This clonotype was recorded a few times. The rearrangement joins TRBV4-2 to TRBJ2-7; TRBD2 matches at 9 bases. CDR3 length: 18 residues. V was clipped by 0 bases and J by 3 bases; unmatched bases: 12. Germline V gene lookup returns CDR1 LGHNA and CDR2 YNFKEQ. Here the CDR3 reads CASSQDGNRLAVGYEQYF. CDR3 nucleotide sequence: TGTGCCAGCAGCCAAGATGGGAATAGACTAGCGGTGGGCTACGAGCAGTACTTC.

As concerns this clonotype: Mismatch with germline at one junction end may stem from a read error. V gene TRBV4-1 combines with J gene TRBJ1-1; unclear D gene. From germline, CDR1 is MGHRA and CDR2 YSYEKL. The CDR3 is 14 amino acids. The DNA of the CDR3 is TGCGCCAGCAGCCTCGAGGAGGATAGGGCTGAAGCTTCCTTT. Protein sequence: CASSLEEDRAEASF.

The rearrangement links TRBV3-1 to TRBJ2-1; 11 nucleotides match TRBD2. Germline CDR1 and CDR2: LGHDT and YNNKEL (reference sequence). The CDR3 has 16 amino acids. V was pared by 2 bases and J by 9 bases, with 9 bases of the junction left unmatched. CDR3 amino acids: CASSQYGTSGGFEQFF. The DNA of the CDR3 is TGTGCCAGCAGCCAATACGGGACTAGCGGAGGTTTTGAGCAGTTCTTC.

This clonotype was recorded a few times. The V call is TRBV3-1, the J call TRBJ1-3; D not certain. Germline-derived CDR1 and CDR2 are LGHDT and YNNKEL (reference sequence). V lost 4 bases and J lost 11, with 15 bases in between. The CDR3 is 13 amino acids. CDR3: CASSPDAGRSIYF. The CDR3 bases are TGTGCCAGCAGCCCGGATGCGGGGAGGTCCATATATTTT.

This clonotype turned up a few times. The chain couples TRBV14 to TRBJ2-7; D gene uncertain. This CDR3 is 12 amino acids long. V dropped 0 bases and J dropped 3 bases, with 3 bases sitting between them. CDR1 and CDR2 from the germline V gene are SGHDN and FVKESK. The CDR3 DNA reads TGTGCCAGCAGCCAAGACTACTACGAGCAGTACTTC. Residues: CASSQDYYEQYF.